Following are 15 T cell receptor beta chains from one sample sequenced in a study of tumor-infiltrating lymphocytes in primary liver carcinoma (dated by TCRdb to about 2017). The data were produced on an Illumina HiSeq 2500. Starting from 450 to 500 ng total RNA, TCRbeta-specific cDNA was produced by reverse transcription with a constant-region primer and ProtoScript II reverse transcriptase. The TCRbeta libraries were prepared through three rounds of nested multiplex PCR following a slightly modified ARM-PCR procedure. Each of the first two PCR rounds ran for about 9 cycles and used multiplex TRBV1-TRBV30 forward primers together with a Cbeta reverse primer. Starting from the raw public reads, TCRdb applied fastp trimming at Q25, assembled clones with MiXCR and retained in-frame beta chains. Records with the same CDR3 protein are collapsed into one entry carrying the most frequent genes and DNA. For this sample the table gives fewer than 350,000 distinct CDR3 sequences, of which around three fifths were detected only once. The top ten clones comprise 5.5% to 8% of the sample.

Blood RNA was extracted from unsorted whole blood with TRIzol reagent; germline DNA came from the DNeasy Blood & Tissue kit. Sequences were obtained from peripheral blood. The receptors stem from a man aged 40-55 years with primary liver carcinoma and hepatitis B virus infection.

About this clonotype: A much more abundant neighbour one base away suggests this may be a read error. Because it lacks the conserved phenylalanine or tryptophan at the end, this CDR3 is likely a read error. This chain uses TRBV6-2 or TRBV6-3 with TRBJ2-7; unclear D gene. Trimming removed 7 bases at V and 2 bases at J, with 12 bases between. The CDR3 length is 13 residues. The germline V gene has CDR1 MNHEY and CDR2 SVGEGT. CDR3 DNA: TGTGCCAGCAAATTGACCGACGCCTACGAGCAGTACTCC. Translation: CASKLTDAYEQYS.

The table lists this clonotype with a few counts. This may be a read error, as it is one base from a much larger clone. The rearrangement joins TRBV6-2 or TRBV6-3 to TRBJ2-1; D is perhaps TRBD2 (6 bases). This CDR3 is built from 16 residues. CDR1 is MNHEY and CDR2 is SVGEGT in the germline V gene. V was pared by 6 bases and J by 2 bases, with 17 bases between. The CDR3 here is CASSPAWRGAYNEQFF. The CDR3 DNA reads TGTGCCAGCAGCCCGGCATGGAGGGGTGCCTACAATGAGCAGTTCTTC.

This clonotype is deemed medium-sized. This chain joins TRBV6-2 or TRBV6-3 and TRBJ1-5; TRBD1 aligns across 7 bases. With 7 bases clipped from V and 0 bases from J, the junction kept 12 bases outside the gene matches. CDR3 size: 17 residues. CDR1 MNHEY and CDR2 SVGEGT come from the germline V gene. The CDR3 coding sequence is TGTGCCAGCACCCCTACAGAGGGGGCGTATAGCAATCAGCCCCAGCATTTT. Translation: CASTPTEGAYSNQPQHF.

For this clonotype: The junction departs from germline at one end; a sequencing error may be responsible. The chain is built from TRBV5-4 and TRBJ2-3; 9 bases agree with TRBD1. This CDR3 has 14 residues. Germline-derived CDR1 and CDR2 are SGHNT and YYREEE (reference sequence). CDR3 amino acids: CANSPGQGGDTQYF. The CDR3 nucleotides read TGTGCCAACAGCCCGGGACAGGGTGGAGATACGCAGTATTTT.

A remark on this clonotype: Since a much larger clone is just one base distant, this may be a read error. The rearrangement uses TRBV13 and TRBJ2-7, with TRBD2 matching over 7 bases. The junction had 9 bases not matched to a gene; V was cut back by 4 bases and J by 3 bases. Germline V gives CDR1 PRHDT, CDR2 FYEKMQ (reference sequence). The CDR3 contains 15 residues. CDR3 sequence: CASSYKVGLNYEQYF. For the CDR3, the DNA is TGTGCCAGCAGCTATAAGGTGGGACTAAACTACGAGCAGTACTTC.

As to this clonotype: The germline gene is not matched at one end of the junction; a read error may be the cause. The V call is TRBV6-5, the J call TRBJ1-2; no definite D call. The germline CDR1 and CDR2 sequences are MNHEY and SVGAGI. The CDR3 loop spans 15 amino acids. The CDR3 sequence is CTSSYSQDGRYGYTF. CDR3 DNA: TGTACCAGCAGTTACTCGCAGGATGGCCGCTATGGCTACACCTTC.

Remarks on this clonotype: A read error may be the cause here, since a much bigger clone is one base away. The chain recombines TRBV4-2 with TRBJ1-1, with D perhaps TRBD1 (6 bases). V lost 0 bases, J lost 1 base, and 9 bases lay in between. The CDR3 contains 15 residues. Germline V gene data show CDR1 as LGHNA and CDR2 as YNFKEQ. CDR3 nucleotides: TGTGCCAGCAGCCAAGAACAGGGCGAGAACACTGAAGCTTTCTTT. Its translation is CASSQEQGENTEAFF.

Remarks on this clonotype: A much larger clone lies a single base off, so this may be a read error. This chain joins TRBV6-2 or TRBV6-3 and TRBJ2-5; no definite D call. The length of the CDR3 is 13 residues. Per the germline V gene, CDR1 is MNHEY and CDR2 is SVGEGT. DNA for the CDR3: TGTGCCAGCCGTTGGAACAACCAAGGGACCCAGTACTTC. Amino acids: CASRWNNQGTQYF.

This clonotype occurred many times. The rearrangement joins TRBV29-1 to TRBJ2-3; 14 nucleotides align to TRBD2. The V gene end was trimmed by 1 base and the J gene end by 2 bases; junction bases not matched to a gene: 2. The CDR3 spans 16 residues. Per the germline V gene, CDR1 is SQVTM and CDR2 is ANQGSEA. The CDR3: CSVEGTSGRNTDTQYF. Written as DNA, the CDR3 is TGCAGCGTTGAAGGGACTAGCGGGAGGAACACAGATACGCAGTATTTT.

This clonotype was counted a few times. The chain has TRBV7-8 and TRBJ1-1; D possibly corresponds to TRBD1 (6 bases). Germline V CDR1 and CDR2: SGHVS, FQNEAQ. The CDR3 sequence is 15 residues long. With 6 bases removed from V and 4 bases from J, the gap between germline ends came to 18 bases. In DNA form, the CDR3 reads TGTGCCAGCAGTCAAGGGGGGGGAAGGGGCACTGAAGCTTTCTTT. This encodes CASSQGGGRGTEAFF.

To note about this clonotype: The CDR3 carries no conserved terminal phenylalanine or tryptophan, so it likely arises from a read error. The rearrangement uses TRBV7-9 and TRBJ1-4; 9 nucleotides agree with TRBD1. V was clipped by 5 bases and J by 7 bases; unmatched bases: 5. CDR3 length: 14 residues. Germline V lookup: CDR1 SEHNR, CDR2 FQNEAQ (reference sequence). Here the CDR3 reads CASSGTGYFEKLFY. The DNA for the CDR3 is TGTGCCAGCAGCGGGACAGGGTATTTTGAAAAACTGTTTTAT.

Of note for this clonotype: Germline and junction disagree at one end, which may indicate a read error. The chain joins TRBV11-2 to TRBJ1-5; D perhaps matches TRBD1 (5 bases). This CDR3 spans 15 amino acids. The germline CDR1 and CDR2 sequences are SGHAT and FQNNGV. CDR3 DNA sequence: TGTGCCAGCAGCCCAGAAAGGGGTAGCAATCAGCCTCAGCATTTT. As protein: CASSPERGSNQPQHF.

A remark on this clonotype: An end of the junction does not agree with germline; a read error may underlie this. J is TRBJ2-1 and V is TRBV11-1; TRBD2 matches 10 bases. The CDR3 runs to 17 residues. Germline V gene data show CDR1 as SGHAT and CDR2 as FQDESV (reference sequence). Here the CDR3 reads CASSPREGLAGDNERFF. CDR3 in DNA: TGTGCCAGCAGCCCCCGAGAAGGGCTAGCGGGAGACAATGAGCGGTTCTTC.

Details on this clonotype: A much larger clone is a single base away; this may be a read error. In DNA form, the CDR3 reads TGTGCCAGTATGGGCCTAGAGACCCAGTACTTC. This codes for CASMGLETQYF. The chain recombines TRBV28 with TRBJ2-5; D is unresolved. The germline V gene encodes CDR1 MDHEN and CDR2 SYDVKM. CDR3 length: 11 residues. Trimming took off 9 bases at V and 4 bases at J, with 9 bases between the two ends.

This chain connects TRBV11-2 to TRBJ2-7; 10 nucleotides align to TRBD2. With 5 bases clipped from V and 7 bases from J, the junction kept 11 bases outside the gene matches. Germline V lookup: CDR1 SGHAT, CDR2 FQNNGV. The CDR3 contains 15 residues. As DNA, the CDR3 is TGTGCCAGCAGCCTTTTTTTATCTAGCGGGGGAGAGCAGTACTTC. This sequence encodes CASSLFLSSGGEQYF.